These 4 T cell receptor beta chains came from one sample sequenced in a study of identical twins. MiXCR, run by TCRdb on the 5' RACE reads, gives a single entry per CDR3 protein. This sample has around 370,000 distinct CDR3 sequences, with around 9% found just once. The sequenced sample consisted of naive T cells sorted from blood. Receptor source: a woman aged 45-60 years in good health.

This clonotype was picked up many times. The genes are TRBV20-1 and TRBJ1-2; a possible D gene is TRBD1 (5 bases). Germline loops: CDR1 DFQATT, CDR2 SNEGSKA (reference sequence). Trimming left V 3 bases short and J 4 bases short, with 9 bases between. CDR3 length: 12 residues. CDR3: CSASRGGYGYTF. The CDR3 DNA sequence: TGCAGTGCTAGTCGGGGCGGCTATGGCTACACCTTC.

This clonotype was seen repeatedly, ten times or more. The genes are TRBV5-1 and TRBJ2-1; D could derive from TRBD1 or TRBD2 (5 bases each). The length of the CDR3 is 15 residues. V gave up 4 bases and J gave up 2 bases, with 13 bases separating them. Germline V lookup: CDR1 SGHRS, CDR2 YFSETQ. The CDR3 loop is CASSLRDGTYNEQFF. The CDR3 DNA follows: TGCGCCAGCAGCCTACGGGACGGCACCTACAATGAGCAGTTCTTC.

At least ten counts were recorded for this clonotype. This sequence joins TRBV29-1 and TRBJ2-4; 7 nucleotides match TRBD2. The CDR3 is made up of 14 amino acids. V was clipped by 3 bases and J by 5 bases; unmatched bases: 7. CDR1 is SQVTM and CDR2 is ANQGSEA in the germline V gene. The CDR3 region is CSVDGLADQNIQYF. CDR3 sequence (DNA): TGCAGCGTTGACGGTCTAGCGGATCAAAACATTCAGTACTTC.

V gene TRBV2 combines with J gene TRBJ1-1, with D unclear. The V end lost 11 bases, the J end lost 1 base, and 11 bases lay between the germline ends. This CDR3 is 12 amino acids long. Germline CDR1 SNHLY, CDR2 FYNNEI. Here the CDR3 reads CAVGPRNTEAFF. CDR3 DNA: TGTGCCGTCGGGCCCCGGAACACTGAAGCTTTCTTT.